Sequencing of this T cell receptor (beta chain) was carried out in a study of T cell repertoires in cytomegalovirus infection. On the study more broadly: Public TCR beta signature analysis indicated the presence of both CMV infection and matching HLA type. General study results and limits: Frequencies of public TCR beta families were cumulated, and this identified carriers of CMV plus the relevant HLA. HLA-C-restricted CMV-specific TCR beta clonotypes were dominant in the ex vivo response.

TCRdb reprocessed the reads with MiXCR, giving one entry per CDR3 protein. The sample gives 310,000 or so distinct CDR3 sequences, roughly a sixth of which show up once; around 12% is in the top ten. This clonotype was recorded a few times. What it binds is unknown. This clonotype was sampled from a human donor in good health (CMV status not recorded). Some clones in this sample may be carry-over from other donors' samples. The sequencing input was PBMCs.

The CDR3 loop is CASSFIYTEAFF. Here the CDR3 DNA reads TGTGCCAGCAGTTTTATTTACACTGAAGCTTTCTTT. The V and J genes are TRBV28 and TRBJ1-1, with D uncertain. Deletions cut 3 bases from V and 3 bases from J, with 5 bases between. This CDR3 spans 12 amino acids. The germline V gene encodes CDR1 MDHEN and CDR2 SYDVKM.